The 5 T cell receptor beta chains below all came from one sample that was sequenced in a study of low-dose radiotherapy and immunotherapy resistance in tumors. Alpha- and beta-chain coverage of first-strand cDNA came from TRAV- and TRBV-specific primers. A roughly 20-cycle PCR with a constant-region primer and V-primer adapter amplified TCRs. TCRdb passed the reads through MiXCR, listing each CDR3 protein once. The sample lists roughly 40,000 distinct CDR3 sequences, 25% occurring once. The time point was: after trial treatment. Treatment specified: LDRT plus nivolumab, ipilimumab, low-dose cyclophosphamide and aspirin (RACIN trial). The sample was PBMCs, taken after low-dose radiotherapy plus immunotherapy. These receptors were collected from a male donor with prostate cancer.

This clonotype was seen at least ten times. The chain combines TRBV12-5 with TRBJ2-3; D call uncertain. The CDR3 sequence is 13 residues long. V lost 2 bases and J lost 0, with 3 bases in between. Looked up from germline, CDR1 is LGHNT and CDR2 is FRNRAP. The CDR3 region has the DNA TGTGCTAGTGGTTTGACTAGCACAGATACGCAGTATTTT. As protein: CASGLTSTDTQYF. The complete variable domain, with remaining parts taken from reference TRBV12-5 and TRBJ2-3, reads DARVTQTPRHKVTEMGQEVTMRCQPILGHNTVFWYRQTMMQGLELLAYFRNRAPLDDSGMPKDRFSAEMPDATLATLKIQPSEPRDSAVYFCASGLTSTDTQYFGPGTRLTVL.

Ten or more counts support this clonotype. This sequence joins TRBV6-6 and TRBJ1-3; D unresolved. Germline-derived CDR1 and CDR2 are MNHNY and SVGAGI (reference sequence). This CDR3 is built from 16 residues. V gave up 0 bases and J gave up 3 bases, with 12 bases separating them. The CDR3, as DNA: TGTGCCAGCAGTTACTCGATAGCCGGCTTTGGAAACACCATATATTTT. As protein: CASSYSIAGFGNTIYF.

There are many counts of this clonotype. The chain couples TRBV29-1 to TRBJ2-1; TRBD2 aligns across 7 bases. The CDR3 covers 13 residues. V gave up 5 bases and J gave up 2 bases; unmatched junction bases: 3. Germline loops: CDR1 SQVTM, CDR2 ANQGSEA. The DNA for the CDR3 is TGCAGCGTTCTACTAGCGCCCTACAATGAGCAGTTCTTC. Its translation is CSVLLAPYNEQFF.

This clonotype was recorded many times. The J gene is TRBJ2-7, the V gene TRBV28; D unresolved. Germline V gives CDR1 MDHEN, CDR2 SYDVKM. V shed 3 bases and J shed 1 base, with 7 bases lying between them. The CDR3 has 13 amino acids. CDR3 sequence: CASSFANSYEQYF. The CDR3 bases are TGTGCCAGCAGTTTTGCCAATTCCTACGAGCAGTACTTC.

Of note for this clonotype: This likely came from a read error, as a far larger clone is one base away. The J gene is TRBJ2-1, the V gene TRBV5-4, with D perhaps being TRBD1 or TRBD2 (5 bases each). The V gene's germline CDR1 is SGHNT and CDR2 YYREEE (reference sequence). The V and J ends lost 0 bases and 13 bases respectively, with 20 bases between them. The CDR3 sequence is 15 residues long. CDR3: CASSLDRGVGETQFF. The CDR3, as DNA: TGTGCCAGCAGCTTGGATAGGGGAGTCGGAGAGACCCAGTTCTTC.